These 10 T cell receptor beta chains were all obtained from the same sample, sequenced in a study of OX40 agonist ivuxolimab in advanced cancers. Here immunoSEQ multiplex PCR was the method, and the copy in TCRdb shows in-frame clones only, minus some. The sample records roughly 100,000 clones, about 85% being singletons. The material was CD4+ or CD8+ T cells sorted from blood, obtained in a trial of the OX40 agonist ivuxolimab. The receptors come from an adult with an advanced solid tumor such as melanoma, head and neck, liver or kidney cancer.

The V gene is TRBV7-2, the J gene TRBJ1-1, with a possible D match to TRBD1 (5 bases). Germline values: CDR1 SGHTA, CDR2 FQGNSA. With 5 bases removed from V and 6 bases from J, the gap between germline ends came to 16 bases. This CDR3 comprises 14 residues. The CDR3, as DNA: TGTGCCAGCAGCCCGTGGGACGTTCTGGCTGAAGCTTTCTTT. Translation gives CASSPWDVLAEAFF.

V is TRBV28 and J is TRBJ2-1, with a tentative D call TRBD2 (5 bases). The CDR3 has 15 residues. Germline V gives CDR1 MDHEN, CDR2 SYDVKM. V was shortened by 3 bases and J by 12 bases, with 21 bases between the two germline ends. CDR3 sequence: CASSFSRLLRQGQFF. CDR3 nucleotides: TGTGCCAGCAGTTTTTCGCGACTACTCCGACAAGGGCAGTTCTTC.

This clone was found once. The chain couples TRBV11-2 to TRBJ1-4; D ambiguous. The CDR3 length is 13 residues. The V gene's germline CDR1 is SGHAT and CDR2 FQNNGV. Trimming took off 1 base at V and 10 bases at J, with 10 bases between the two ends. Here the CDR3 reads CASSLALPGKLFF. CDR3 coding DNA: TGTGCCAGCAGCTTAGCGCTTCCTGGAAAACTGTTTTTT.

The V call is TRBV7-6, the J call TRBJ2-1; D uncertain. Looked up from germline, CDR1 is SGHVS and CDR2 is FNYEAQ. There are 12 residues in the CDR3. The ends were cut back, 3 bases at V and 10 bases at J, with 10 bases in the middle. The CDR3 sequence: CASSLAYGEQFF. The DNA of the CDR3 is TGTGCCAGCAGCTTGGCGTACGGGGAGCAGTTCTTC.

The sample holds one count of this clone. V gene TRBV7-2 combines with J gene TRBJ2-1; 7 bases are a match to TRBD1. CDR3 size: 12 residues. Germline loops: CDR1 SGHTA, CDR2 FQGNSA. The ends lost 5 bases at V and 9 bases at J; junction bases unmatched: 4. The CDR3 is CASSLTGPEQFF. The CDR3 region has the DNA TGTGCCAGCAGCCTGACAGGGCCTGAGCAGTTCTTC.

The chain uses TRBV7-8 and TRBJ1-2; D perhaps matches TRBD1 (5 bases). V lost 2 bases to trimming and J lost 6 bases, with 13 bases between them. The CDR3 spans 14 residues. Germline V CDR1 and CDR2: SGHVS, FQNEAQ. The CDR3 is CASSLNGRADGYTF. The CDR3 bases are TGTGCCAGCAGCTTAAATGGCAGGGCTGATGGCTACACCTTC. Combining the CDR3 with reference TRBV7-8 and TRBJ1-2 gives the whole variable domain GAGVSQSPRYKVAKRGQDVALRCDPISGHVSLFWYQQALGQGPEFLTYFQNEAQLDKSGLPSDRFFAERPEGSVSTLKIQRTQQEDSAVYLCASSLNGRADGYTFGSGTRLTVV.

The chain employs TRBV7-2 and TRBJ2-3, with D hard to call. Trimming removed 3 bases at V and 3 bases at J, with 10 bases between. Germline CDR1 reads SGHTA; CDR2 reads FQGNSA. There are 14 residues in the CDR3. CDR3 region: CASSFRPWTDTQYF. The CDR3 DNA sequence: TGTGCCAGCAGCTTCAGGCCTTGGACAGATACGCAGTATTTT.

The rearrangement uses TRBV10-3 and TRBJ2-5; a weak D match, TRBD2 (6 bases). Per the germline V gene, CDR1 is ENHRY and CDR2 is SYGVKD. This CDR3 contains 17 residues. V shed 0 bases and J shed 1 base, with 15 bases lying between them. The CDR3 region is CAISESEAGPTQETQYF. CDR3 nucleotides: TGTGCCATCAGTGAGTCAGAGGCGGGACCAACCCAAGAGACCCAGTACTTC.

The rearrangement joins TRBV7-9 to TRBJ2-5, with D unclear. Germline V CDR1 and CDR2: SEHNR, FQNEAQ (reference sequence). This CDR3 spans 12 amino acids. Trimming removed 5 bases from V and 0 bases from J, with 4 bases in between. The DNA of the CDR3 is TGTGCCAGCAGCAGGCACCAAGAGACCCAGTACTTC. Translating it yields CASSRHQETQYF. The variable domain in full, with the rest retrieved from reference TRBV7-9 and TRBJ2-5, is DTGVSQNPRHKITKRGQNVTFRCDPISEHNRLYWYRQTLGQGPEFLTYFQNEAQLEKSRLLSDRFSAERPKGSFSTLEIQRTEQGDSAMYLCASSRHQETQYFGPGTRLLVL.

The chain carries TRBV29-1 and TRBJ1-4, with a tentative D call TRBD1 (6 bases). The CDR3 runs to 13 residues. Germline CDR1 reads SQVTM; CDR2 reads ANQGSEA. Trimming left V 6 bases short and J 7 bases short, with 15 bases between. CDR3 nucleotide sequence: TGCAGCGTCCTCAGGGAAGGGGGTGAAAAACTGTTTTTT. Its protein is CSVLREGGEKLFF.